Sequencing of this T cell receptor (beta chain) was carried out in a study of T cell responses to AZD1222 COVID-19 vaccine listed by TCRdb under 2021. With respect to the entire study: AZD1222 recipients given second doses at about 4 weeks or at about 12 weeks were pooled, since spike-specific TCR depth and breadth were not found to differ between the two schedules. TCR sequencing was performed for fewer than 250 trial participants, of whom about 200 were given two doses of AZD1222 and around 25 were given two doses of MenACWY control vaccine. Trial participants were enrolled by age into 18-55, 56-69 and 70-plus year subgroups, with roughly 150, 30 and 60 TCR-sequenced participants respectively.

The time point label of this sample denotes: baseline before first vaccination. Vaccinee samples were obtained from the UK trials COV001 and COV002, which included a single-blind randomized controlled phase 2/3 trial of AZD1222 (ChAdOx1 nCoV-19) in healthy adults. For TCRbeta chain sequencing, PBMC samples were collected from trial participants at day 0 and at day 28 after the second dose. The CDR3 regions of human TCRbeta chains were subjected to immunosequencing. The authors processed their data as follows. Repertoire TCRs were matched against a reference library of SARS-CoV-2-specific TCRs generated with the MIRA antigen-specificity platform. Breadth meant the fraction of unique TCRs that were SARS-CoV-2-associated, whereas depth meant the fraction of total T cells that were SARS-CoV-2-associated. Each spike-specific TCR was assigned to its reactive spike region and to a CD4 or CD8 class using the MIRA data. Log10-transformed breadth and depth values were compared by one-way ANOVA with Sidak's multiple comparisons tests. The source is immuneACCESS, and TCRdb retained only in-frame sequences with V and J called. Part of the clones is not carried over; for the studies checked, unresolved V genes explain less than half of this, and the remainder is unexplained. For V, J and clone size, that table is used; D and trimming come from the DNA. Present in this sample are some 120,000 clones, roughly 84% of which were seen just once. The ten largest make up about 9.5% of the sample.

The paper's findings and limits, for the study overall: A significant rise in spike-specific TCR breadth and depth was observed after two AZD1222 doses relative to day 0 and relative to MenACWY recipients. Because no samples from the day 14 peak response were available, repertoires could be characterized only after the peak T cell response. In the small 56-69-year group, the increase in depth fell short of significance, most likely because of low power. The vaccine-associated CD4 TCRs covered the entire spike protein, and the dominant responses fell in regions 160-218 and 743-854. Conclusions about previously exposed vaccinees are limited because only five or six AZD1222 recipients were SARS-CoV-2 seropositive at baseline. Epitopes outside the regions mutated in the B.1.351 and B.1.1.7 variants were reportedly recognized by nearly half of the unique spike-specific TCRs. Most participants were white British and females outnumbered males, and the authors suggested that clonal diversity may have been underestimated.

The CDR1 and CDR2 encoded by the germline V gene (reference sequence) are LGHDT and YNNKEL. There are 14 amino acids in the CDR3, from cysteine to phenylalanine inclusive. Solely the CDR3 DNA is kept, with 42 bases framed from the first base. Trimming at the junction amounts to 7 bases on V and 7 bases on J, and the germline ends lie 14 bases apart. Comments on this clone: The specificity of this receptor is unknown. No base quality information exists; no much larger clone differs at one position.

This receptor chain uses TRBV3-1 (or the pseudogene TRBV3-2) and TRBJ1-6; 5 matching bases give a weak D call of TRBD1. The source was peripheral blood, collected on day 0 of AZD1222 vaccination. This TCR derives from an adult in good health. The CDR3 reads CASTPAGVNSPLHF. The sequenced DNA: TGTGCCAGCACCCCCGCGGGGGTAAATTCACCCCTCCACTTT.